The 24 T cell receptor beta chains given below trace back to one sample, sequenced in a study of vaccination and CD4 T cells after COVID-19 (dated 2022 in TCRdb). Library generation was performed with PCR. TCRdb lists the instrument as Illumina iSeq 100. At the Johns Hopkins FTIC core, DNA from the cultured CD4+ T cells underwent TCR sequencing with the Oncomine TCR Beta short-read assay. The public reads were quality trimmed at Q25 with fastp and then assembled into clones with MiXCR by TCRdb, keeping productive beta chains. All rows with the same CDR3 protein become a single entry with the most common DNA and genes. The sample includes roughly 10,000 distinct CDR3 sequences, with about 28% observed a single time. Together, the top ten hold about 15% of the sample. The sample's treatment or condition label, in plain terms: 10-day PBMC culture with coronavirus spike peptide pools or control peptides (ViraFEST assay).

These receptors have no identified antigens. The material was CD4+ T cells from blood, cultured in vitro, obtained after SARS-CoV-2 vaccination. These receptors came from a human donor who had recovered from COVID-19.

This clonotype was seen more than once but under ten times. This chain links TRBV24-1 with TRBJ1-2; D remains unclear. Germline V CDR1 and CDR2: KGHDR, SFDVKD. This CDR3 comprises 13 residues. Between the trimmed V and J ends, which lost 2 bases and 9 bases, there was a span of 12 bases. The DNA of the CDR3 is TGTGCCACCAGTGATTCCGGACTCCCAAGCTACACCTTC. Residues: CATSDSGLPSYTF.

In this sample, this clonotype turned up a few times. V usage is TRBV18 and J usage is TRBJ2-7; TRBD1 matches at 10 bases. This CDR3 has 14 amino acids. V lost 4 bases to trimming and J lost 5 bases; unmatched junction nucleotides: 5. CDR1 KGHSH and CDR2 LQKENI come from the germline V gene. The CDR3 loop reads CASSRGQGTNEQYF. In nucleotides, the CDR3 is TGTGCCAGCTCACGGGGACAGGGGACCAACGAGCAGTACTTC. Looking up the rest from reference TRBV18 and TRBJ2-7 gives the full variable domain: NAGVMQNPRHLVRRRGQEARLRCSPMKGHSHVYWYRQLPEEGLKFMVYLQKENIIDESGMPKERFSAEFPKEGPSILRIQQVVRGDSAAYFCASSRGQGTNEQYFGPGTRLTVT.

This clonotype was counted between two and nine times. The chain carries TRBV7-9 and TRBJ2-5; 8 nucleotides align to TRBD2. V was pared by 4 bases and J by 0 bases, with 7 bases of the junction left unmatched. From germline, CDR1 is SEHNR and CDR2 FQNEAQ (reference sequence). The CDR3 runs 16 residues. CDR3 bases: TGTGCCAGCAGCTCCGGGGAACTAGCGGACCAAGAGACCCAGTACTTC. It translates to CASSSGELADQETQYF.

Only a few counts were recorded for this clonotype. J is TRBJ1-6 and V is TRBV25-1; D not certain. V was shortened by 2 bases and J by 4 bases, with 12 bases between the two germline ends. The germline CDR1 and CDR2 sequences are MGHDK and SYGVNS. The CDR3 has 16 residues. The CDR3 reads CASSEGGGRYNSPLHF. The CDR3 nucleotides read TGTGCCAGCAGTGAAGGAGGTGGGAGGTATAATTCACCCCTCCACTTT.

The chain links TRBV19 to TRBJ2-5; D ambiguous. Germline assignment: CDR1 LNHDA and CDR2 SQIVND (reference sequence). The CDR3 has 13 amino acids. The V end lost 5 bases, the J end lost 3 bases, and 10 bases lay between the germline ends. The CDR3 loop reads CASSWSVKETQYF. Written as DNA, the CDR3 is TGTGCCAGTAGTTGGAGTGTAAAAGAGACCCAGTACTTC.

This clonotype was counted a few times. The V call is TRBV11-3, the J call TRBJ1-1; D not resolved. The V end was cut by 0 bases, the J end by 1 base, with 9 bases between. Germline V gene data show CDR1 as SGHNT and CDR2 as YENEEA. The CDR3 sequence is 15 residues long. The chain's CDR3 is CASSLDGRKNTEAFF. CDR3 nucleotide sequence: TGTGCCAGCAGCTTAGATGGGCGGAAGAACACTGAAGCTTTCTTT. Combining the CDR3 with reference TRBV11-3 and TRBJ1-1 gives the whole variable domain EAGVVQSPRYKIIEKKQPVAFWCNPISGHNTLYWYLQNLGQGPELLIRYENEEAVDDSQLPKDRFSAERLKGVDSTLKIQPAELGDSAVYLCASSLDGRKNTEAFFGQGTRLTVV.

Only a few counts were recorded for this clonotype. The V gene is TRBV7-2, the J gene TRBJ2-1; 7 bases map to TRBD2. The V gene's germline CDR1 is SGHTA and CDR2 FQGNSA. There are 17 residues in the CDR3. J gave up 8 bases and V 5 bases, and 18 bases lay outside the gene matches. This CDR3 reads CASSLSDRDGGIDEQFF. The DNA for the CDR3 is TGTGCCAGCAGCCTCTCCGACCGGGACGGGGGGATCGATGAGCAGTTCTTC. Full variable domain (missing parts from reference TRBV7-2 and TRBJ2-1): GAGVSQSPSNKVTEKGKDVELRCDPISGHTALYWYRQSLGQGLEFLIYFQGNSAPDKSGLPSDRFSAERTGGSVSTLTIQRTQQEDSAVYLCASSLSDRDGGIDEQFFGPGTRLTVL.

This chain's CDR3 is CASSRPRAGGEQFF. CDR3 bases: TGTGCCAGCAGTAGGCCCAGGGCGGGGGGTGAGCAGTTCTTC. The chain links TRBV28 to TRBJ2-1; 8 positions agree with TRBD2. V dropped 5 bases and J dropped 9; count of bases not matched to a gene: 9. The CDR3 loop spans 14 amino acids. CDR1 MDHEN and CDR2 SYDVKM come from the germline V gene.

The V call is TRBV18, the J call TRBJ2-5, with D possibly being TRBD2 (6 bases). CDR1 KGHSH and CDR2 LQKENI come from the germline V gene. V lost 4 bases and J 1 base, leaving 10 bases between the germline ends. The CDR3 consists of 14 residues. CDR3 nucleotide sequence: TGTGCCAGCTCACGGCAGGGACTCCAAGAGACCCAGTACTTC. The encoded protein is CASSRQGLQETQYF.

This clonotype was detected only a few times. This chain uses TRBV12-3 or TRBV12-4 with TRBJ1-1; 7 bases match TRBD1. This CDR3 contains 12 residues. J was trimmed by 9 bases and V by 5 bases; bases with no gene match: 6. This CDR3 reads CASSIRDSKAFF. The DNA of the CDR3 is TGTGCCAGCAGTATCCGGGACAGTAAAGCTTTCTTT.

V and J are TRBV28 and TRBJ1-1; no firm D call. CDR3 length: 15 residues. Deletions cut 3 bases from V and 2 bases from J, with 13 bases between. The germline gives CDR1 MDHEN, CDR2 SYDVKM. The CDR3 here is CASSFGPGGNTEAFF. DNA of the CDR3: TGTGCCAGCAGTTTCGGTCCGGGAGGCAACACTGAAGCTTTCTTT.

Only a few counts were recorded for this clonotype. The rearrangement links TRBV4-1 to TRBJ2-5, with D possibly TRBD2 on 6 matching bases. The length of the CDR3 is 13 residues. The germline V gene has CDR1 MGHRA and CDR2 YSYEKL. V gave up 3 bases and J gave up 4 bases, with 9 bases separating them. CDR3 loop: CASSHTSPETQYF. CDR3 in DNA: TGCGCCAGCAGCCACACTAGCCCAGAGACCCAGTACTTC.

In DNA form, the CDR3 reads TGCAGTGCCCCCGACCAGGCTAGCGGGCACTCCACCTACGAGCAGTACTTC. This encodes CSAPDQASGHSTYEQYF. This sequence joins TRBV20-1 and TRBJ2-7; the match to TRBD2 covers 8 bases. Trimming at V came to 6 bases and at J to 2 bases, leaving 18 bases not matched to a gene. Germline V gene lookup returns CDR1 DFQATT and CDR2 SNEGSKA (reference sequence). The CDR3 has 17 amino acids.

The chain has TRBV24-1 and TRBJ2-3; D remains ambiguous. V was shortened by 1 base and J by 12 bases, with 10 bases between the two germline ends. Germline V CDR1 and CDR2: KGHDR, SFDVKD. CDR3 length: 12 amino acids. Here the CDR3 DNA reads TGTGCCACCAGTGATTTTGGAGCCAGTCAGTATTTT. Residues: CATSDFGASQYF.

This clonotype has a handful of counts. The chain is built from TRBV6-1 and TRBJ2-7; 9 nucleotides line up with TRBD1. Germline loops: CDR1 MNHNS, CDR2 SASEGT. CDR3 length: 12 residues. With V trimmed by 5 bases and J by 10 bases, 6 bases remained unmatched. Written as DNA, the CDR3 is TGTGCCAGCAGTCCCGGACAGGGGATACAGTACTTC. This codes for CASSPGQGIQYF.

This chain uses TRBV7-9 with TRBJ2-7; no clear D gene. The CDR3 contains 13 residues. CDR1 and CDR2 (germline): SEHNR, FQNEAQ (reference sequence). V was trimmed by 5 bases and J by 3 bases, leaving 11 bases between them. DNA for the CDR3: TGTGCCAGCAGCCCTGGTGGTAACTACGAGCAGTACTTC. It codes for CASSPGGNYEQYF.

This chain links TRBV27 with TRBJ2-1; perhaps D is TRBD1 or TRBD2 (6 bases each). Trimming took off 8 bases at V and 1 base at J, with 9 bases between the two ends. CDR3 size: 13 residues. CDR1 and CDR2 from the germline V gene are MNHEY and SMNVEV (reference sequence). The CDR3 nucleotides are TGTGCCAGCGGGGGGCAGTCCTACAATGAGCAGTTCTTC. Translation gives CASGGQSYNEQFF.

This clonotype was seen a handful of times. The genes are TRBV7-2 and TRBJ2-1; maybe TRBD2 (6 bases). Germline V gives CDR1 SGHTA, CDR2 FQGNSA. V was clipped by 1 base and J by 5 bases, with 9 bases between them. The CDR3 extends over 14 amino acids. The CDR3 sequence: CASSLVSGDNEQFF. CDR3 DNA sequence: TGTGCCAGCAGCTTAGTCTCGGGAGACAATGAGCAGTTCTTC. Drawing the rest from reference TRBV7-2 and TRBJ2-1, the complete variable domain is GAGVSQSPSNKVTEKGKDVELRCDPISGHTALYWYRQSLGQGLEFLIYFQGNSAPDKSGLPSDRFSAERTGGSVSTLTIQRTQQEDSAVYLCASSLVSGDNEQFFGPGTRLTVL.

This chain links TRBV5-1 with TRBJ1-2, with a weak D call TRBD1 (5 bases). V lost 1 base, J lost 6 bases, and 16 bases lay in between. The CDR3 has 15 residues. Germline V gene lookup returns CDR1 SGHRS and CDR2 YFSETQ. The CDR3 DNA follows: TGCGCCAGCAGCTTGAGTCAGGGAACAAGTCATGGCTACACCTTC. Its translation is CASSLSQGTSHGYTF.

V and J are TRBV6-5 and TRBJ2-1; 11 nucleotides align to TRBD2. V trimming: 1 base; J trimming: 6 bases; junction bases outside the gene matches: 5. Per germline, CDR1 MNHEY and CDR2 SVGAGI. This CDR3 has 16 residues. CDR3 sequence: CASSYFALAGGNEQFF. Here the CDR3 DNA reads TGTGCCAGCAGTTACTTCGCGCTAGCGGGAGGCAATGAGCAGTTCTTC.

The chain joins TRBV6-5 to TRBJ1-3, with D possibly matching TRBD1 (6 bases). This CDR3 has 19 amino acids. CDR1 is MNHEY and CDR2 is SVGAGI in the germline V gene. Between the trimmed V and J ends, which lost 0 bases and 1 base, there was a span of 19 bases. CDR3 DNA sequence: TGTGCCAGCAGTTACTCGTCGTTTCCACGGGGGGCATCTGGAAACACCATATATTTT. This encodes CASSYSSFPRGASGNTIYF.

CDR3 bases: TGTGCCAGCAGAGCGCGGGGGGGACAGGGAAGCTATGGCTACACCTTC. This codes for CASRARGGQGSYGYTF. The rearrangement joins TRBV7-2 to TRBJ1-2; 9 nucleotides match TRBD1. Per the germline V gene, CDR1 is SGHTA and CDR2 is FQGNSA. V was clipped by 6 bases and J by 4 bases; unmatched bases: 12. This CDR3 contains 16 residues.

V usage is TRBV20-1 and J usage is TRBJ1-1; D gene uncertain. Germline CDR1 is DFQATT and CDR2 is SNEGSKA (reference sequence). Trimming left V 0 bases short and J 1 base short, with 12 bases between. The CDR3 loop spans 15 amino acids. The CDR3 DNA follows: TGCAGTGCTAGAGATCGTCGTCAGAGGAACACTGAAGCTTTCTTT. It translates to CSARDRRQRNTEAFF.

This clonotype was detected only a few times. This chain uses TRBV7-9 with TRBJ2-3; 11 bases match TRBD1. Trimming cost V 5 bases and J 4 bases; bases outside gene matches: 14. Germline values: CDR1 SEHNR, CDR2 FQNEAQ (reference sequence). The CDR3 has 18 residues. The CDR3 reads CASSDWTGGKVIADTQYF. The CDR3 nucleotides are TGTGCCAGCAGCGACTGGACAGGGGGCAAGGTTATCGCAGATACGCAGTATTTT.